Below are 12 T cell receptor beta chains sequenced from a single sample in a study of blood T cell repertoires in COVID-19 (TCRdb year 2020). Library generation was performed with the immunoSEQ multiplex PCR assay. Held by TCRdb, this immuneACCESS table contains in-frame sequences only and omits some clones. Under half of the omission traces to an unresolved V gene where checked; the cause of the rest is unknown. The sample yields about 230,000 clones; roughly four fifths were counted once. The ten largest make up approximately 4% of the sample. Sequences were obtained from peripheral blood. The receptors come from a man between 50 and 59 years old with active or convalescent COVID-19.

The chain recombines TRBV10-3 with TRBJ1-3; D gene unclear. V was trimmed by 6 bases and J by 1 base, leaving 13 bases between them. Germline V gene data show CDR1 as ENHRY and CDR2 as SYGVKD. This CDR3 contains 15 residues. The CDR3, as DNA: TGTGCCATCAGCCCTGTGCGGCAGTCTGGAAACACCATATATTTT. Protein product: CAISPVRQSGNTIYF.

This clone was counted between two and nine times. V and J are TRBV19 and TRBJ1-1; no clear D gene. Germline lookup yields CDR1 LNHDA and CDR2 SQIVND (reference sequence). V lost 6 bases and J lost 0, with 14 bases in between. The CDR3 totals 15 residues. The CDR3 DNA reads TGTGCCAGTAGCCCGTCAACAGTTATGAACACTGAAGCTTTCTTT. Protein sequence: CASSPSTVMNTEAFF.

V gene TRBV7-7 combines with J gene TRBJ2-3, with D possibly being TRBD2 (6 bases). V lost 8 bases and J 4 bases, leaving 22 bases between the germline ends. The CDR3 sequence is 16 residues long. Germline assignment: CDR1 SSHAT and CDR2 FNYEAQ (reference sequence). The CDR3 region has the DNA TGTGCCAGCGCGCCCGGCGGGACTCCTACCTCAGATACGCAGTATTTT. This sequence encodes CASAPGGTPTSDTQYF. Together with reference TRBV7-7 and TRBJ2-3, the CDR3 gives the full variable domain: GAGVSQSPRYKVTKRGQDVTLRCDPISSHATLYWYQQALGQGPEFLTYFNYEAQPDKSGLPSDRFSAERPEGSISTLTIQRTEQRDSAMYRCASAPGGTPTSDTQYFGPGTRLTVL.

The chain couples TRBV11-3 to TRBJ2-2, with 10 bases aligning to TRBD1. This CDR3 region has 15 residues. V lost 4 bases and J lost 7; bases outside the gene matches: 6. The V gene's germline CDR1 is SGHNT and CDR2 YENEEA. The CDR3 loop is CASSSRQGANGELFF. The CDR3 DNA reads TGTGCCAGCAGCTCAAGACAGGGGGCGAACGGGGAGCTGTTTTTT.

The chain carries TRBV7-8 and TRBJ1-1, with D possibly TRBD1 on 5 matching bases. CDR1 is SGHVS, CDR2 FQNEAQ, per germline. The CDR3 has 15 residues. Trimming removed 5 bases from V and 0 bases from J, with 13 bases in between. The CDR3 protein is CASSPRQNLNTEAFF. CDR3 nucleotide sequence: TGTGCCAGCAGCCCGAGACAGAACTTGAACACTGAAGCTTTCTTT.

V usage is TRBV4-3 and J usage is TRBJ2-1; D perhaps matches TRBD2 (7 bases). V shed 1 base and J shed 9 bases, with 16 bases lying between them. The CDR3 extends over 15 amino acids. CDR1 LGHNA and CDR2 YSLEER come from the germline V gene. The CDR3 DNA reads TGCGCCAGCAGCCAAGGTGGGGGGGCGGGGCGTGAGCAGTTCTTC. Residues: CASSQGGGAGREQFF.

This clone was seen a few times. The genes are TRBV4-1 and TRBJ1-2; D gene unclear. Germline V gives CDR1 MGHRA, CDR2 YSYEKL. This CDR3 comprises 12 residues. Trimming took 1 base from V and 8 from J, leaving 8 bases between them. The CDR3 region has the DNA TGCGCCAGCAGCCAAGTTATGGAGGGCTACACCTTC. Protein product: CASSQVMEGYTF.

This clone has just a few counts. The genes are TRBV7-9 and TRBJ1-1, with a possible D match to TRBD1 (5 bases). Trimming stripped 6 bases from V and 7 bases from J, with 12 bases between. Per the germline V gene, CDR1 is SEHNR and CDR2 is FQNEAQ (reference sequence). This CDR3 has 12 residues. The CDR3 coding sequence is TGTGCCAGCAGGCCGACAGTCGGTGAAGCTTTCTTT. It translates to CASRPTVGEAFF.

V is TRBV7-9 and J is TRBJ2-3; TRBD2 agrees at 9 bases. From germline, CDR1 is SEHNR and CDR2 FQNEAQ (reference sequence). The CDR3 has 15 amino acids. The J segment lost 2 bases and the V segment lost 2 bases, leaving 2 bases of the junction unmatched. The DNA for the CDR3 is TGTGCCAGCAGCTTACTAGCGGGGCTCACAGATACGCAGTATTTT. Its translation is CASSLLAGLTDTQYF.

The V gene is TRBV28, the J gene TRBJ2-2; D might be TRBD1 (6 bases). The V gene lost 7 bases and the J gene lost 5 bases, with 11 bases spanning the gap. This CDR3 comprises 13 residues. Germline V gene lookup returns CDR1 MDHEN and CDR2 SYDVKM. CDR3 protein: CASNPGATGELFF. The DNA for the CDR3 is TGTGCCAGCAACCCAGGGGCGACCGGGGAGCTGTTTTTT.

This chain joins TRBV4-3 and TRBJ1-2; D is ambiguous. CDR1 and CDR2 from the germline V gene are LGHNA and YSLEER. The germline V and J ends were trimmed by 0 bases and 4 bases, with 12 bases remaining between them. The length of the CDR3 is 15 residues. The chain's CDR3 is CASSQDSGRGYGYTF. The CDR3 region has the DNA TGCGCCAGCAGCCAAGATTCGGGAAGAGGCTATGGCTACACCTTC.

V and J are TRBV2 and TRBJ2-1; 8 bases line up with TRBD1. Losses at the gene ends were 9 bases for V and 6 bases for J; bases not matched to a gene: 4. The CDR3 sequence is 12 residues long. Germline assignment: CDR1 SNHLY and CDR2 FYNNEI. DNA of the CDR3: TGTGCCAGTCAGGGGGCAATCAATGAGCAGTTCTTC. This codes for CASQGAINEQFF.